This record concerns one T cell receptor beta chain sequence. Its cognate antigen is unknown. Germline CDR1 is MDHEN and CDR2 is SYDVKM. The CDR3 sequence is 16 residues long. The V segment lost 3 bases and the J segment 4 bases; nucleotides outside the gene matches: 9. These data come from a study of OX40 agonist ivuxolimab in advanced cancers. Findings and limits, study-wide: Low clonal expansion, among the lowest seen, marked partial responders at 0.1-3.0 mg/kg. Several nonresponders also turned out to have low normalized T-cell clonal expansion. Dosing at 0.1 to 3.0 mg/kg was accompanied by clonal expansion of CD4+ and CD8+ blood T cells by week 6.

Method: immunoSEQ multiplex PCR; TCRdb's copy keeps in-frame clones and lacks some. Here the sample spans about 55,000 clones, 88% being singletons. This sequence was found in an adult with an advanced solid tumor such as melanoma, head and neck, liver or kidney cancer. The chain uses TRBV28 and TRBJ2-7; TRBD1 aligns across 10 bases. The starting material was CD4+ or CD8+ T cells sorted from blood, obtained in a trial of the OX40 agonist ivuxolimab. The CDR3 is CASSFASGTGDYEQYF. For the CDR3, the DNA is TGTGCCAGCAGTTTCGCATCGGGGACAGGGGATTACGAGCAGTACTTC.